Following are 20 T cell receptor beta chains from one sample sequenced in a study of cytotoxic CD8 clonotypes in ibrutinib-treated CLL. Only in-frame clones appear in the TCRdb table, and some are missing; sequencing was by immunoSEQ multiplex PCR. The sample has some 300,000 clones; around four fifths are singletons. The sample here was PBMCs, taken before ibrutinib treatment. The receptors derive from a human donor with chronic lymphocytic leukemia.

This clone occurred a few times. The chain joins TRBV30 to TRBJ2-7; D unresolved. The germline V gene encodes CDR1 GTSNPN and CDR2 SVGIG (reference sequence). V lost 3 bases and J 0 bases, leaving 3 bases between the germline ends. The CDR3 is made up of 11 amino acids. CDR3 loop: CAWRASYEQYF. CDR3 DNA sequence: TGTGCCTGGAGGGCCTCCTACGAGCAGTACTTC.

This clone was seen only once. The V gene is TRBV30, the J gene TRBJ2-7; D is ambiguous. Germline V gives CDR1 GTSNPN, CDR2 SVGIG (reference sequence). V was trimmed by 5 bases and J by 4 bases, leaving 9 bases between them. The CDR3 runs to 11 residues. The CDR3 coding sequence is TGTGCCTGGTCCCTGGGGTACGAGCAGTACTTC. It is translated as CAWSLGYEQYF.

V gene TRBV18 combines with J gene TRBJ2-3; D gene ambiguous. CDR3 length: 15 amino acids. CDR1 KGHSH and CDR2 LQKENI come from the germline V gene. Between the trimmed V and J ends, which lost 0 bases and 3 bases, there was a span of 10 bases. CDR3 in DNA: TGTGCCAGCTCACCACCGGGCGCTGGGACAGATACGCAGTATTTT. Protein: CASSPPGAGTDTQYF.

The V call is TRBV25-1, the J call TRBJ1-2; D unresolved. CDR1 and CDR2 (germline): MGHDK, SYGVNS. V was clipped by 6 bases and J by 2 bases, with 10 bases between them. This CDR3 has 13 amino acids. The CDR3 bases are TGTGCCAGCAGCGCCCCGAAAAACTATGGCTACACCTTC. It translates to CASSAPKNYGYTF.

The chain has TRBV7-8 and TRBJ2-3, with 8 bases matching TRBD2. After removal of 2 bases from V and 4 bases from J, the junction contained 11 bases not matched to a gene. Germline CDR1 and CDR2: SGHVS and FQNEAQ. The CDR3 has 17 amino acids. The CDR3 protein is CASSLNFQRELSDTQYF. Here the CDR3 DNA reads TGTGCCAGCAGCTTAAATTTCCAGCGGGAGCTCTCAGATACGCAGTATTTT.

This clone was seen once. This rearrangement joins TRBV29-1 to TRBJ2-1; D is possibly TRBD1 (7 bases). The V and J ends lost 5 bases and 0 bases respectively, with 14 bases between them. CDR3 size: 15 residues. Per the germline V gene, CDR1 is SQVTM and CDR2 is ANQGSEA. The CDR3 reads CSVPGGSSSYNEQFF. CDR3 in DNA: TGCAGCGTTCCAGGGGGGTCGAGCTCCTACAATGAGCAGTTCTTC.

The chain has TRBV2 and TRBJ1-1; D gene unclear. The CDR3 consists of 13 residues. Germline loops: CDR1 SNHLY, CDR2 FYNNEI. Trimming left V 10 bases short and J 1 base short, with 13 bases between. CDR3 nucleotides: TGTGCCACCACCAGTTTGTCGAACACTGAAGCTTTCTTT. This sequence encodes CATTSLSNTEAFF. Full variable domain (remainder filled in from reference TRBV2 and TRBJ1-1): EPEVTQTPSHQVTQMGQEVILRCVPISNHLYFYWYRQILGQKVEFLVSFYNNEISEKSEIFDDQFSVERPDGSNFTLKIRSTKLEDSAMYFCATTSLSNTEAFFGQGTRLTVV.

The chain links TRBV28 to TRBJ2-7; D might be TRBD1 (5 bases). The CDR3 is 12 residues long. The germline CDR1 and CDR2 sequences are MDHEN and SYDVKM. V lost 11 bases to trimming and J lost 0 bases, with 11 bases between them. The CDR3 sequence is CASRTSSYEQYF. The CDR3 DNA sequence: TGTGCCTCACGGACAAGCTCCTACGAGCAGTACTTC. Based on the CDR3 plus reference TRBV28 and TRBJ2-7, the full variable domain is DVKVTQSSRYLVKRTGEKVFLECVQDMDHENMFWYRQDPGLGLRLIYFSYDVKMKEKGDIPEGYSVSREKKERFSLILESASTNQTSMYLCASRTSSYEQYFGPGTRLTVT.

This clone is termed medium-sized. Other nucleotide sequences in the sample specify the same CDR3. The CDR3 here is CSASYNEQFF. The CDR3 DNA reads as TGCAGTGCTAGCTACAATGAGCAGTTCTTC. The chain joins TRBV20-1 to TRBJ2-1, with D hard to call. CDR3 size: 10 residues. Looked up from germline, CDR1 is DFQATT and CDR2 is SNEGSKA (reference sequence). Trimming cost V 3 bases and J 3 bases, with 0 bases left between them.

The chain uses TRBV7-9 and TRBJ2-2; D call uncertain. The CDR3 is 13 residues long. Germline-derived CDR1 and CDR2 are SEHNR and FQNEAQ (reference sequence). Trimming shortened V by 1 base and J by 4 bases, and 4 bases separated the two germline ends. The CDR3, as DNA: TGTGCCAGCAGCTTAGGGGGCACCGGGGAGCTGTTTTTT. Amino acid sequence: CASSLGGTGELFF. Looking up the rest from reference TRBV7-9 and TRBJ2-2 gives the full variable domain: DTGVSQNPRHKITKRGQNVTFRCDPISEHNRLYWYRQTLGQGPEFLTYFQNEAQLEKSRLLSDRFSAERPKGSFSTLEIQRTEQGDSAMYLCASSLGGTGELFFGEGSRLTVL.

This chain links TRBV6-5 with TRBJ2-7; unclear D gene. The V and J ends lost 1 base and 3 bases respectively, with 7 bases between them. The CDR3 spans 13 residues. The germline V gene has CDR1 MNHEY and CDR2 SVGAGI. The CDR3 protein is CASSYYRYYEQYF. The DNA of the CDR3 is TGTGCCAGCAGTTACTACAGATACTACGAGCAGTACTTC.

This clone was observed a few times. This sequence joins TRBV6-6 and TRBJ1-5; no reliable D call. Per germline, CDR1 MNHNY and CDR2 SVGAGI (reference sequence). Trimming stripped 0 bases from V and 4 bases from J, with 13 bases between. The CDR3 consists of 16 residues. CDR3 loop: CASSYSGIGLNQPQHF. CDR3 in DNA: TGTGCCAGCAGTTACTCGGGGATTGGGCTTAATCAGCCCCAGCATTTT.

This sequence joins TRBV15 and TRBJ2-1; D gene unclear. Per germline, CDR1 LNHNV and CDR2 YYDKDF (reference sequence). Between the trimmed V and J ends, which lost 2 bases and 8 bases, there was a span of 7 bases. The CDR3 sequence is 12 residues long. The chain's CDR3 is CATSRSVYEQFF. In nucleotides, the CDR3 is TGTGCCACCAGCAGATCCGTTTATGAGCAGTTCTTC.

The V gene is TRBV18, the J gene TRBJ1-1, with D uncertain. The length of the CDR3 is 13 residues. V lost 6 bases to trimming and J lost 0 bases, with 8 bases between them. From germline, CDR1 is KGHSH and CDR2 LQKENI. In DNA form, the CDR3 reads TGTGCCAGCTCGCCTTCCGTGAACACTGAAGCTTTCTTT. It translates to CASSPSVNTEAFF.

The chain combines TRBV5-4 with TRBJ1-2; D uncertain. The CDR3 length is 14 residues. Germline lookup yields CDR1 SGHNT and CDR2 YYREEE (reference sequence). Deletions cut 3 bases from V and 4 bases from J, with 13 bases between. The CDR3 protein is CASSSQVLLYGYTF. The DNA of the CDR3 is TGTGCCAGCAGCTCGCAGGTTCTGCTCTATGGCTACACCTTC.

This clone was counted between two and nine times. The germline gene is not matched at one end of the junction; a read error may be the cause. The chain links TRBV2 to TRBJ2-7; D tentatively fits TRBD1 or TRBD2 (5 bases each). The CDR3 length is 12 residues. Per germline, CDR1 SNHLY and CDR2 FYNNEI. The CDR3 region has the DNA TGTGCCAGCAGTGAAGCGCTTCGGGGCGATCTATTC. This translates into CASSEALRGDLF.

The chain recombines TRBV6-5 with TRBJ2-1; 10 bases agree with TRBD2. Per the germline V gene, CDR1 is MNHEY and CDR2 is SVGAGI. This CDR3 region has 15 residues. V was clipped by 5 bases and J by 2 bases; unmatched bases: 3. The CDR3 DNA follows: TGTGCCAGCAGTCCCGGGACTAGCGCCTACAATGAGCAGTTCTTC. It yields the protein CASSPGTSAYNEQFF.

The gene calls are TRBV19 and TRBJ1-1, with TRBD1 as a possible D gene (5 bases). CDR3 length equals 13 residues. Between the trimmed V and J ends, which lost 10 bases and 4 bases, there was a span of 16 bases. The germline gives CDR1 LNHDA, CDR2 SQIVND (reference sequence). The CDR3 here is CATNIRGGTEAFF. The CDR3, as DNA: TGTGCCACCAACATTAGGGGCGGCACTGAAGCTTTCTTT.

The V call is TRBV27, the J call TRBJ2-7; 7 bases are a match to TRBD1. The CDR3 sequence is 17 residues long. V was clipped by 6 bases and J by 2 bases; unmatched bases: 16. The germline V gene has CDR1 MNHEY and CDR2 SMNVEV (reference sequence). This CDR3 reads CASSNLATGLRTYEQYF. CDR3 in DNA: TGTGCCAGCAGCAACCTGGCGACAGGGTTGAGAACCTACGAGCAGTACTTC.

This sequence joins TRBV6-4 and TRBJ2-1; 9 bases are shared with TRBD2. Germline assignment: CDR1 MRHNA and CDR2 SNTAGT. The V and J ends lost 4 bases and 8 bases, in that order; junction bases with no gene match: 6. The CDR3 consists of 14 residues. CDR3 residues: CASSVDSGSDEQFF. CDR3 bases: TGTGCCAGCAGTGTTGATAGCGGGAGTGATGAGCAGTTCTTC.